This T cell receptor (beta chain) was recorded in a study of T cell responses to AZD1222 COVID-19 vaccine. The CDR3 extends over 14 amino acids. V gave up 6 bases and J gave up 8 bases; unmatched junction bases: 11. Germline V gives CDR1 MDHEN, CDR2 SYDVKM. Concerning this clone itself: Its antigen remains unidentified.

Broader study findings: Clonal diversity was possibly underestimated, and the donors were mostly white British, with more females. Spike-specific TCR depth and breadth grew after two AZD1222 doses. Among spike-specific TCRs, nearly half reportedly target unmutated variant regions. Repertoire sampling was restricted to post-peak T cell response timepoints.

TCRdb keeps only in-frame clones here, not all; method: immunoSEQ multiplex PCR. The sample lists 95,000 to 100,000 clones; 70% to 90% were seen once. The sequence derives from an adult who received the AZD1222 COVID-19 vaccine. Sequencing was performed on peripheral blood, taken 28 days after the second AZD1222 dose. The J gene is TRBJ1-2, the V gene TRBV28; TRBD1 matches 8 bases. CDR3 nucleotide sequence: TGTGCCAGCAGATTTATTCAGGGGGCGTACGGCTACACCTTC. Protein sequence: CASRFIQGAYGYTF.